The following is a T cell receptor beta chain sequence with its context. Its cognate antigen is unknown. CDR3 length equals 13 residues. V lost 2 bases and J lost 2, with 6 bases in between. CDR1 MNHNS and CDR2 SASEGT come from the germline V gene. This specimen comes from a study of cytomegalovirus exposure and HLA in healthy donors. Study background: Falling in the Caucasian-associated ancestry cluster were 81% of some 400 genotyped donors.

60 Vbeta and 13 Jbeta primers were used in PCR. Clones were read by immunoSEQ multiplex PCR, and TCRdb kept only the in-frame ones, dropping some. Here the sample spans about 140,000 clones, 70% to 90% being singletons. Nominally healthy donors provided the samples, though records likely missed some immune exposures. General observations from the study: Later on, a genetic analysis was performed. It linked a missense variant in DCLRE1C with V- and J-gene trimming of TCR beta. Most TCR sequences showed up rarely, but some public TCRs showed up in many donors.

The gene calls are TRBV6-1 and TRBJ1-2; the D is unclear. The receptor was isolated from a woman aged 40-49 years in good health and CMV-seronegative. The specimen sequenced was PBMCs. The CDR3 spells CASSELGNYGYTF. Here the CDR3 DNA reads TGTGCCAGCAGTGAACTCGGGAACTATGGCTACACCTTC.